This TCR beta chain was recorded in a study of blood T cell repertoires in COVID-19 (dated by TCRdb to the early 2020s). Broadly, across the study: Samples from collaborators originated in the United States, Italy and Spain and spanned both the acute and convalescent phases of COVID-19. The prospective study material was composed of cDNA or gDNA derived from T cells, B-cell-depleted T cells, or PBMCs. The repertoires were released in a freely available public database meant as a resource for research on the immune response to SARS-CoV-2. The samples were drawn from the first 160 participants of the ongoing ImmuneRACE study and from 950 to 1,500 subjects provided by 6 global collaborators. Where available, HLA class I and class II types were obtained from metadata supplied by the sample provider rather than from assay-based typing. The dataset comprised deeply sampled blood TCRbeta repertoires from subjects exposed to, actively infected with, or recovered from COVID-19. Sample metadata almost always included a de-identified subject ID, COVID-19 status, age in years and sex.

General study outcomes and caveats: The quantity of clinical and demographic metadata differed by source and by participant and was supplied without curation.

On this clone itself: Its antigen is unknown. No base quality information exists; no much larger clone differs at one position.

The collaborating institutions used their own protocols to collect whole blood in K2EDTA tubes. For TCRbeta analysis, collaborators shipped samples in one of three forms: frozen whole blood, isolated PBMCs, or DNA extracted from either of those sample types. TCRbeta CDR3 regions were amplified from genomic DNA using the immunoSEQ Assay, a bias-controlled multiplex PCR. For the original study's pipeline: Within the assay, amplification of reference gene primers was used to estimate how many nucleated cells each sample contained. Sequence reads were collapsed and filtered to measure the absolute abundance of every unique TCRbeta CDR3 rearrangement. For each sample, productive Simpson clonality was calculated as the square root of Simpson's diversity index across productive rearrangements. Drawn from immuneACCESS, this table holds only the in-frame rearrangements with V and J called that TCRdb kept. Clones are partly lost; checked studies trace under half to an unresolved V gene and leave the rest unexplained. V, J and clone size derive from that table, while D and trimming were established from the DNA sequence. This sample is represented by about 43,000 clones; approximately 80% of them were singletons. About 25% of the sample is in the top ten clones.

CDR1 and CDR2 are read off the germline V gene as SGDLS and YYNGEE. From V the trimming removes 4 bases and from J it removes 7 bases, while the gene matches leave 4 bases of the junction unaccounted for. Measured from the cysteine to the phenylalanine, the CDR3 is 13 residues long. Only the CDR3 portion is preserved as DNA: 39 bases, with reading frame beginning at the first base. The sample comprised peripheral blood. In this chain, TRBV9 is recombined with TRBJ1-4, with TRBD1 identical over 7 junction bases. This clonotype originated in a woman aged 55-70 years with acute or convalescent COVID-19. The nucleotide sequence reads TGTGCCAGCAGCCCAGACAGGGCTGAAAAACTGTTTTTT. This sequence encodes CASSPDRAEKLFF.